This is a list of T cell receptor beta chains from one sample in a study of cytomegalovirus exposure and HLA in healthy donors. This table comes from immunoSEQ multiplex PCR, and its TCRdb copy is limited to in-frame clones, with some not included. The table has about 160,000 clones, roughly 89% seen once. Material for sequencing was PBMCs. The receptors derive from a woman aged 18 to 35 in good health and CMV-seropositive. Each CDR3 is given with its conserved first and last residue. D genes are given only for firm matches. A clone size is listed for some rows: how often the clone was seen (once, few, many), or a class if it is expanded.

v_gene: TRBV27
d_gene: NA
j_gene: TRBJ1-2
abundance: NA
CDR3aa: CASRSSNYGYTF
CDR3nt: TGTGCCAGCAGAAGCTCTAACTATGGCTACACCTTC

v_gene: TRBV19
d_gene: TRBD1
j_gene: TRBJ2-1
abundance: NA
CDR3aa: CASSLGQAYNEQFF
CDR3nt: TGTGCCAGTAGTTTAGGACAGGCCTACAATGAGCAGTTCTTC

v_gene: TRBV9
d_gene: NA
j_gene: TRBJ1-2
abundance: NA
CDR3aa: CASSARQVLDGYTF
CDR3nt: TGTGCCAGCAGCGCCAGACAGGTTTTGGATGGCTACACCTTC

v_gene: TRBV9
d_gene: NA
j_gene: TRBJ2-2
abundance: NA
CDR3aa: CASRLTGELFF
CDR3nt: TGTGCCAGCAGACTTACCGGGGAGCTGTTTTTT

v_gene: TRBV5-4
d_gene: TRBD1
j_gene: TRBJ1-4
abundance: NA
CDR3aa: CASSLEGAREKLFF
CDR3nt: TGTGCCAGCAGCTTGGAGGGGGCGCGGGAAAAACTGTTTTTT

v_gene: TRBV28
d_gene: TRBD2
j_gene: TRBJ2-7
abundance: NA
CDR3aa: CASRGQAGVHEQYF
CDR3nt: TGTGCCAGCAGGGGACAAGCGGGAGTCCACGAGCAGTACTTC

v_gene: TRBV2
d_gene: TRBD1
j_gene: TRBJ1-2
abundance: NA
CDR3aa: CASRYRGTDYGYTF
CDR3nt: TGTGCCAGCAGATACAGGGGAACGGACTATGGCTACACCTTC

v_gene: TRBV28
d_gene: TRBD2
j_gene: TRBJ2-1
abundance: NA
CDR3aa: CASSLWKTSGIVAEQFF
CDR3nt: TGTGCCAGCAGTTTATGGAAGACTAGCGGGATTGTAGCTGAGCAGTTCTTC

v_gene: TRBV2
d_gene: NA
j_gene: TRBJ1-6
abundance: NA
CDR3aa: CASLDTGAFNSPLHF
CDR3nt: TGTGCCAGCCTCGATACAGGCGCTTTTAATTCACCCCTCCACTTT

v_gene: TRBV28
d_gene: TRBD1
j_gene: TRBJ2-1
abundance: once
CDR3aa: CASSSAPGTGASNEQFF
CDR3nt: TGTGCCAGCAGCTCTGCCCCCGGGACAGGGGCCTCCAATGAGCAGTTCTTC

v_gene: TRBV11-2
d_gene: TRBD2
j_gene: TRBJ2-1
abundance: NA
CDR3aa: CASSPGLAREQFF
CDR3nt: TGTGCCAGCAGCCCGGGACTAGCACGTGAGCAGTTCTTC

v_gene: TRBV5-5
d_gene: TRBD1
j_gene: TRBJ1-2
abundance: NA
CDR3aa: CASSLGSTGTGYTF
CDR3nt: TGTGCCAGCAGCTTGGGATCGACAGGGACCGGCTACACCTTC

v_gene: TRBV4-1
d_gene: TRBD1
j_gene: TRBJ2-5
abundance: NA
CDR3aa: CASSHTDRVQETQYF
CDR3nt: TGCGCCAGCAGCCACACGGACAGGGTACAAGAGACCCAGTACTTC

v_gene: TRBV27
d_gene: TRBD1
j_gene: TRBJ1-1
abundance: NA
CDR3aa: CASSPTGGTEAFF
CDR3nt: TGTGCCAGCAGTCCCACAGGGGGCACTGAAGCTTTCTTT

v_gene: TRBV27
d_gene: NA
j_gene: TRBJ2-7
abundance: NA
CDR3aa: CASSLPSYEQYF
CDR3nt: TGTGCCAGCAGTCTCCCCTCCTACGAGCAGTACTTC

v_gene: TRBV27
d_gene: TRBD1
j_gene: TRBJ1-1
abundance: NA
CDR3aa: CASSFGTGGLNTEAFF
CDR3nt: TGTGCCAGCAGTTTTGGGACAGGGGGATTGAACACTGAAGCTTTCTTT

v_gene: TRBV4-1
d_gene: TRBD2
j_gene: TRBJ2-1
abundance: NA
CDR3aa: CASSQTPSGVLYNEQFF
CDR3nt: TGCGCCAGCAGCCAAACCCCTAGCGGGGTCCTATACAATGAGCAGTTCTTC

v_gene: TRBV6-5
d_gene: NA
j_gene: TRBJ1-6
abundance: NA
CDR3aa: CASRDTYNSPLHF
CDR3nt: TGTGCCAGCCGGGACACCTATAATTCACCCCTCCACTTT

v_gene: TRBV30
d_gene: NA
j_gene: TRBJ1-1
abundance: NA
CDR3aa: CAWSIRRDTEAFF
CDR3nt: TGTGCCTGGAGTATACGGAGAGACACTGAAGCTTTCTTT

v_gene: TRBV7-2
d_gene: TRBD1
j_gene: TRBJ2-1
abundance: NA
CDR3aa: CASSWAGQVFGNEQFF
CDR3nt: TGTGCCAGCAGCTGGGCGGGACAGGTATTCGGAAATGAGCAGTTCTTC

v_gene: TRBV5-1
d_gene: TRBD1
j_gene: TRBJ2-4
abundance: NA
CDR3aa: CASSTGQGNIQYF
CDR3nt: TGCGCCAGCAGCACGGGACAGGGAAACATTCAGTACTTC

v_gene: TRBV2
d_gene: TRBD1
j_gene: TRBJ1-1
abundance: NA
CDR3aa: CASSEYETGAFF
CDR3nt: TGTGCCAGCAGTGAATACGAGACAGGGGCTTTCTTT

v_gene: TRBV5-1
d_gene: TRBD2
j_gene: TRBJ2-3
abundance: NA
CDR3aa: CASSSLAGGLSDTQYF
CDR3nt: TGCGCCAGCAGCTCGCTAGCGGGGGGTTTGTCAGATACGCAGTATTTT

v_gene: TRBV10-1
d_gene: NA
j_gene: TRBJ1-1
abundance: NA
CDR3aa: CASSEIRGTEAFF
CDR3nt: TGCGCCAGCAGTGAGATTCGGGGGACTGAAGCTTTCTTT

v_gene: TRBV9
d_gene: TRBD2
j_gene: TRBJ2-5
abundance: once
CDR3aa: CASSDGTSGKIETQYF
CDR3nt: TGTGCCAGCAGCGATGGGACTAGCGGGAAAATTGAGACCCAGTACTTC

v_gene: TRBV5-1
d_gene: TRBD1
j_gene: TRBJ2-3
abundance: NA
CDR3aa: CASSLDRGTDTQYF
CDR3nt: TGCGCCAGCAGCTTGGACAGGGGTACAGATACGCAGTATTTT

v_gene: TRBV28
d_gene: NA
j_gene: TRBJ1-1
abundance: NA
CDR3aa: CASSFRGGKRDTEAFF
CDR3nt: TGTGCCAGCAGTTTTAGGGGAGGAAAACGGGACACTGAAGCTTTCTTT

v_gene: TRBV6-4
d_gene: TRBD1
j_gene: TRBJ1-2
abundance: once
CDR3aa: CASSDSKGGDYGYTF
CDR3nt: TGTGCCAGCAGTGACTCGAAAGGGGGCGACTATGGCTACACCTTC

v_gene: TRBV5-6
d_gene: NA
j_gene: TRBJ1-1
abundance: NA
CDR3aa: CASSLDRDTEAFF
CDR3nt: TGTGCCAGCAGCTTGGACAGGGACACTGAAGCTTTCTTT

v_gene: TRBV6-5
d_gene: NA
j_gene: TRBJ1-1
abundance: NA
CDR3aa: CASNRDSYTEAFF
CDR3nt: TGTGCCAGCAACCGAGACAGCTACACTGAAGCTTTCTTT

v_gene: TRBV4-3
d_gene: TRBD1
j_gene: TRBJ2-7
abundance: NA
CDR3aa: CASSQEGTGGGEQYF
CDR3nt: TGCGCCAGCAGCCAAGAGGGGACAGGGGGAGGGGAGCAGTACTTC

v_gene: TRBV7-2
d_gene: NA
j_gene: TRBJ1-2
abundance: NA
CDR3aa: CASSQEANYGYTF
CDR3nt: TGTGCCAGCAGCCAAGAAGCCAACTATGGCTACACCTTC

v_gene: TRBV27
d_gene: NA
j_gene: TRBJ2-3
abundance: NA
CDR3aa: CASSLRGTQYF
CDR3nt: TGTGCCAGCAGTTTAAGGGGTACGCAGTATTTT

v_gene: TRBV7-7
d_gene: TRBD2
j_gene: TRBJ2-1
abundance: NA
CDR3aa: CASSSAGGPYNEQFF
CDR3nt: TGTGCCAGCAGCTCAGCGGGAGGGCCTTACAATGAGCAGTTCTTC

v_gene: TRBV7-3
d_gene: NA
j_gene: TRBJ2-5
abundance: NA
CDR3aa: CASSLTREETQYF
CDR3nt: TGTGCCAGCAGCTTAACGCGGGAAGAGACCCAGTACTTC

v_gene: TRBV6-1
d_gene: NA
j_gene: TRBJ1-1
abundance: NA
CDR3aa: CASSEVRGMNTEAFF
CDR3nt: TGTGCCAGCAGTGAAGTGAGGGGGATGAACACTGAAGCTTTCTTT

v_gene: TRBV4-1
d_gene: TRBD2
j_gene: TRBJ2-3
abundance: NA
CDR3aa: CASRKAGLAGGRFTDTQYF
CDR3nt: TGCGCCAGCAGAAAGGCGGGACTAGCGGGGGGGAGATTCACAGATACGCAGTATTTT

v_gene: TRBV5-1
d_gene: NA
j_gene: TRBJ1-1
abundance: NA
CDR3aa: CASSFQGGDEAFF
CDR3nt: TGCGCCAGCAGCTTCCAGGGTGGGGATGAAGCTTTCTTT

v_gene: TRBV19
d_gene: TRBD2
j_gene: TRBJ2-7
abundance: NA
CDR3aa: CASSRTSGLSSYEQYF
CDR3nt: TGTGCCAGTAGTAGGACTAGCGGGCTTAGCTCCTACGAGCAGTACTTC

v_gene: TRBV19
d_gene: TRBD1
j_gene: TRBJ1-1
abundance: NA
CDR3aa: CASMEQGAPGEAFF
CDR3nt: TGTGCCAGTATGGAACAGGGGGCGCCGGGGGAAGCTTTCTTT

v_gene: TRBV2
d_gene: TRBD2
j_gene: TRBJ2-7
abundance: NA
CDR3aa: CASSLAGAAGYEQYF
CDR3nt: TGTGCCAGCAGTTTAGCGGGAGCGGCTGGCTACGAGCAGTACTTC

v_gene: TRBV5-5
d_gene: TRBD1
j_gene: TRBJ1-5
abundance: NA
CDR3aa: CASSLGPGGNQPQHF
CDR3nt: TGTGCCAGCAGCTTGGGGCCAGGGGGAAATCAGCCCCAGCATTTT

v_gene: TRBV19
d_gene: TRBD1
j_gene: TRBJ2-4
abundance: NA
CDR3aa: CASSIKDRGLAKNIQYF
CDR3nt: TGTGCCAGTAGTATTAAAGATAGGGGGCTAGCCAAAAACATTCAGTACTTC

v_gene: TRBV28
d_gene: NA
j_gene: TRBJ2-4
abundance: NA
CDR3aa: CASSTLSRVEDSRAKNIQYF
CDR3nt: TGTGCCAGCAGCACGCTTTCGAGGGTGGAAGACTCGCGAGCCAAAAACATTCAGTACTTC

v_gene: TRBV19
d_gene: TRBD1
j_gene: TRBJ2-7
abundance: NA
CDR3aa: CASRGQESYEQYF
CDR3nt: TGTGCCAGTAGGGGACAGGAGTCCTACGAGCAGTACTTC

v_gene: TRBV5-4
d_gene: NA
j_gene: TRBJ1-1
abundance: NA
CDR3aa: CASSLDRVNTEAFF
CDR3nt: TGTGCCAGCAGCTTGGACAGGGTTAACACTGAAGCTTTCTTT

v_gene: TRBV6-6
d_gene: TRBD1
j_gene: TRBJ1-5
abundance: NA
CDR3aa: CASSYRGPHQPQHF
CDR3nt: TGTGCCAGCAGTTACAGGGGGCCTCATCAGCCCCAGCATTTT

v_gene: TRBV5-6
d_gene: TRBD2
j_gene: TRBJ2-3
abundance: NA
CDR3aa: CASSYTAGTRADTQYF
CDR3nt: TGTGCCAGCAGCTACACGGCCGGGACTAGGGCTGATACGCAGTATTTT

v_gene: TRBV5-4
d_gene: TRBD1
j_gene: TRBJ2-2
abundance: NA
CDR3aa: CASSEIYRGQNGELFF
CDR3nt: TGTGCCAGCAGCGAGATTTACAGGGGGCAGAACGGGGAGCTGTTTTTT

v_gene: TRBV7-8
d_gene: NA
j_gene: TRBJ1-5
abundance: NA
CDR3aa: CASSSTARPNQPQHF
CDR3nt: TGTGCCAGCAGCTCGACGGCCAGGCCCAATCAGCCCCAGCATTTT

v_gene: TRBV15
d_gene: NA
j_gene: TRBJ1-2
abundance: NA
CDR3aa: CATSTAAGQANYGYTF
CDR3nt: TGTGCCACCAGCACCGCTGCAGGGCAAGCTAACTATGGCTACACCTTC

v_gene: TRBV27
d_gene: NA
j_gene: TRBJ2-7
abundance: NA
CDR3aa: CASSLTAGTYEQYF
CDR3nt: TGTGCCAGCAGTTTAACGGCAGGAACCTACGAGCAGTACTTC

v_gene: TRBV7-2
d_gene: TRBD2
j_gene: TRBJ2-1
abundance: NA
CDR3aa: CASSLAPGLAGTGEQFF
CDR3nt: TGTGCCAGCAGCTTAGCACCAGGACTAGCGGGGACGGGTGAGCAGTTCTTC

v_gene: TRBV6-6
d_gene: TRBD1
j_gene: TRBJ2-7
abundance: once
CDR3aa: CASSYSTGPRGEQYF
CDR3nt: TGTGCCAGCAGTTACTCGACAGGGCCAAGGGGGGAGCAGTACTTC